Presented here are 21 T cell receptor beta chains from one specimen sequenced in a study of blood T cell repertoires in COVID-19. Assay used: immunoSEQ multiplex PCR; TCRdb lists only in-frame clones, some missing. The sample contains over 250,000 clones, 85% to 90% of which appear only once. The specimen was PBMCs or T cells enriched from blood (not recorded which). The receptor source for this set is a man aged 40-49 years who had recovered from COVID-19.

The chain combines TRBV6-5 with TRBJ1-5; 8 positions match TRBD1. Losses at the gene ends were 8 bases for V and 1 base for J; bases not matched to a gene: 1. This CDR3 contains 13 residues. Germline V gene data show CDR1 as MNHEY and CDR2 as SVGAGI. The CDR3 protein is CASRDRSNQPQHF. The CDR3 DNA reads TGTGCCAGCCGGGACAGGAGCAATCAGCCCCAGCATTTT.

This clone was observed once. The genes are TRBV2 and TRBJ2-1; D is possibly TRBD2 (5 bases). V was pared by 7 bases and J by 5 bases, with 15 bases between. The CDR3 loop spans 14 amino acids. Germline-derived CDR1 and CDR2 are SNHLY and FYNNEI. CDR3 amino acids: CASKPHGRDNEQFF. CDR3 nucleotides: TGTGCCAGCAAGCCCCATGGGCGGGACAATGAGCAGTTCTTC.

The rearrangement uses TRBV6-1 and TRBJ2-1; D uncertain. Trimming removed 2 bases at V and 7 bases at J, with 24 bases between. From germline, CDR1 is MNHNS and CDR2 SASEGT. This CDR3 is built from 18 residues. CDR3 nucleotides: TGTGCCAGCAGTGAATACGCCCCCTCCACATCCGTCGGGAATGAGCAGTTCTTC. Residues: CASSEYAPSTSVGNEQFF.

V usage is TRBV9 and J usage is TRBJ1-1, with D maybe TRBD1 (5 bases). Per germline, CDR1 SGDLS and CDR2 YYNGEE. V was trimmed by 0 bases and J by 4 bases, leaving 10 bases between them. CDR3 length equals 14 residues. DNA for the CDR3: TGTGCCAGCAGCGTAGTAGAAGGGGCCACTGAAGCTTTCTTT. Its translation is CASSVVEGATEAFF.

The chain couples TRBV7-8 to TRBJ1-1, with 10 nucleotides matching TRBD1. V trimming: 4 bases; J trimming: 7 bases; junction bases outside the gene matches: 21. The CDR3 runs to 19 residues. Per germline, CDR1 SGHVS and CDR2 FQNEAQ. This CDR3 reads CASSYNFPGTGAKFGEAFF. CDR3 nucleotide sequence: TGTGCCAGCAGCTACAATTTTCCCGGGACAGGGGCGAAATTTGGTGAAGCTTTCTTT.

The rearrangement joins TRBV19 to TRBJ1-5; the D gene is possibly TRBD1 (5 bases). The germline gives CDR1 LNHDA, CDR2 SQIVND (reference sequence). The CDR3 covers 15 residues. The germline V and J ends were trimmed by 3 bases and 4 bases, with 13 bases remaining between them. CDR3: CASSIGTPHNQPQHF. DNA of the CDR3: TGTGCCAGTAGTATCGGGACTCCTCATAATCAGCCCCAGCATTTT.

The chain links TRBV10-2 to TRBJ1-2, with D hard to call. V was shortened by 6 bases and J by 4 bases, with 12 bases between the two germline ends. This CDR3 comprises 13 residues. The germline CDR1 and CDR2 sequences are WSHSY and SAAADI. The CDR3, as DNA: TGCGCCAGCAGCCCAGCGGGGTCCTATGGCTACACCTTC. Its translation: CASSPAGSYGYTF.

The chain couples TRBV7-8 to TRBJ2-5; 10 nucleotides line up with TRBD1. This CDR3 contains 17 residues. V lost 1 base to trimming and J lost 1 base; unmatched junction nucleotides: 6. Germline V lookup: CDR1 SGHVS, CDR2 FQNEAQ. The CDR3, as DNA: TGTGCCAGCAGCTTAGAGGGACAGGGGTCTTCCCAAGAGACCCAGTACTTC. This codes for CASSLEGQGSSQETQYF.

This chain connects TRBV10-2 to TRBJ2-5; D is possibly TRBD2 (5 bases). The V gene lost 6 bases and the J gene lost 0 bases, with 8 bases spanning the gap. The CDR3 has 13 residues. CDR1 and CDR2 from the germline V gene are WSHSY and SAAADI. The CDR3 DNA is TGCGCCAGCAGCAGGACTGACCAAGAGACCCAGTACTTC. This gives the protein CASSRTDQETQYF.

This chain joins TRBV7-2 and TRBJ2-1; tentatively, D is TRBD1 (6 bases). Looked up from germline, CDR1 is SGHTA and CDR2 is FQGNSA. V was trimmed by 4 bases and J by 0 bases, leaving 10 bases between them. This CDR3 comprises 15 residues. For the CDR3, the DNA is TGTGCCAGCAGCTCCGGACAGAGCTCCTACAATGAGCAGTTCTTC. Amino acids: CASSSGQSSYNEQFF.

This clone was recorded a few times. The chain couples TRBV7-9 to TRBJ1-6, with D possibly being TRBD1 (6 bases). The germline CDR1 and CDR2 sequences are SEHNR and FQNEAQ (reference sequence). There are 14 residues in the CDR3. The V end lost 3 bases, the J end lost 7 bases, and 10 bases lay between the germline ends. CDR3 nucleotides: TGTGCCAGCAGCTTCGGACAGATGAATTCACCCCTCCACTTT. This encodes CASSFGQMNSPLHF.

The J gene is TRBJ2-7, the V gene TRBV6-5; 10 nucleotides match TRBD1. Germline-derived CDR1 and CDR2 are MNHEY and SVGAGI. V was pared by 2 bases and J by 3 bases, with 4 bases of the junction left unmatched. This CDR3 is built from 15 residues. The CDR3 DNA reads as TGTGCCAGCAGTTACGGGGACAGGGGACACTACGAGCAGTACTTC. It translates to CASSYGDRGHYEQYF.

This CDR3 reads CASSQSRQGANTGELFF. The CDR3 region has the DNA TGTGCCAGCAGCCAATCCAGACAGGGGGCGAACACCGGGGAGCTGTTTTTT. J is TRBJ2-2 and V is TRBV16; 9 bases align to TRBD1. V lost 0 bases, J lost 0 bases, and 2 bases stayed unmatched. The germline V gene has CDR1 KGHSY and CDR2 FQNENV. This CDR3 contains 17 residues.

The rearrangement links TRBV9 to TRBJ1-1; 8 bases fit TRBD1. The CDR3 contains 15 residues. Germline CDR1 and CDR2: SGDLS and YYNGEE. V dropped 3 bases and J dropped 0; count of bases not matched to a gene: 4. The CDR3 DNA reads as TGTGCCAGCAGCGATCAGGGGGCGCTGAACACTGAAGCTTTCTTT. Encoded protein: CASSDQGALNTEAFF.

The chain combines TRBV7-8 with TRBJ1-1; 8 positions agree with TRBD1. The CDR3 contains 15 residues. V lost 4 bases to trimming and J lost 1 base; unmatched junction nucleotides: 5. Germline V gene data show CDR1 as SGHVS and CDR2 as FQNEAQ. In DNA, the CDR3 is TGTGCCAGCAGCTACCCGACAGGGGCGAACACTGAAGCTTTCTTT. Translating gives CASSYPTGANTEAFF.

V and J are TRBV5-6 and TRBJ2-7; maybe TRBD2 (6 bases). Trimming removed 5 bases at V and 2 bases at J, with 14 bases between. The CDR3 spans 14 residues. The germline CDR1 and CDR2 sequences are SGHDT and YYEEEE. CDR3 nucleotide sequence: TGTGCCAGCAGTTCCGGGCCGGGGGCCTACGAGCAGTACTTC. This sequence encodes CASSSGPGAYEQYF.

This sequence joins TRBV28 and TRBJ1-2, with no clear D. With 5 bases removed from V and 8 bases from J, the gap between germline ends came to 21 bases. The CDR3 runs 15 residues. Germline V gene data show CDR1 as MDHEN and CDR2 as SYDVKM. The CDR3 is CASSNLLGKIGGYTF. CDR3 sequence (DNA): TGTGCCAGCAGTAACCTACTCGGGAAAATTGGAGGCTACACCTTC.

This clone was counted once. The chain couples TRBV9 to TRBJ2-7; 7 nucleotides match TRBD1. Unmatched junction bases numbered 7, after V lost 3 bases and J lost 4 bases. This CDR3 contains 14 residues. The germline CDR1 and CDR2 sequences are SGDLS and YYNGEE. CDR3 sequence (DNA): TGTGCCAGCAGCGCAGGGGGACGGGAATACGAGCAGTACTTC. Translation: CASSAGGREYEQYF.

The chain has TRBV9 and TRBJ2-1; 12 nucleotides agree with TRBD2. J was trimmed by 3 bases and V by 3 bases; bases with no gene match: 1. The CDR3 sequence is 15 residues long. CDR1 is SGDLS, CDR2 YYNGEE, per germline. The CDR3 DNA follows: TGTGCCAGCAGCGAACTAGCGGGGGGCTACAATGAGCAGTTCTTC. Its protein is CASSELAGGYNEQFF.

The chain combines TRBV5-1 with TRBJ1-5, with 11 nucleotides matching TRBD1. Germline V gene data show CDR1 as SGHRS and CDR2 as YFSETQ. V was pared by 1 base and J by 5 bases, with 17 bases of the junction left unmatched. This CDR3 contains 20 residues. CDR3 in amino acids: CASSLILTVGRDRGDQPQHF. The CDR3 DNA follows: TGCGCCAGCAGCTTGATTCTTACGGTAGGCCGGGACAGGGGGGATCAGCCCCAGCATTTT.

This chain uses TRBV23-1 with TRBJ1-1; D is ambiguous. TRBV23-1 is designated an ORF whose function remains uncertain. The CDR3 runs 16 residues. Trimming stripped 0 bases from V and 4 bases from J, with 15 bases between. Here the CDR3 reads CASSQSARVLGTEAFF. CDR3 DNA: TGCGCCAGCAGTCAATCGGCGCGGGTCCTGGGCACTGAAGCTTTCTTT.